This TCR beta chain was captured by sequencing in a study of immune cell composition in non-small cell lung cancer. Study results and limitations: Top 10 clone scores and clonality were higher in squamous than adenocarcinoma. Shared sequences between tumour-reactive and dominant in vivo clones were not proven. Squamous carcinomas (approximately 75%) more often had tumour-associated clones >0.5% than adenocarcinomas (roughly 33%). Overall clonality, unlike maximal tumour-associated clone frequency, did not predict TIL reactivity.

CDR1 and CDR2 from the germline V gene are SNHLY and FYNNEI. The CDR3 runs 13 residues. Trimming shortened V by 9 bases and J by 0 bases, and 11 bases separated the two germline ends. Assay used: immunoSEQ multiplex PCR; TCRdb lists only in-frame clones, some missing. The data hold approximately 2,000 clones, with around 84% observed a single time. In the case of this clone: The antigen is not known.

Sequenced: lung tumor tissue. This chain uses TRBV2 with TRBJ1-1, with D possibly matching TRBD1 (5 bases). This clonotype was sampled from a human donor with non-small cell lung cancer. This chain's CDR3 is CASTQAMNTEAFF. In DNA, the CDR3 is TGTGCCAGTACACAGGCCATGAACACTGAAGCTTTCTTT.